This TCR beta chain originates from a study of technical replicates of blood from several donors. This clone was seen only a few times. Data came from immunoSEQ multiplex PCR; TCRdb stores just in-frame clones and leaves some out. The repertoire holds roughly 80,000 clones, with 75% to 90% as singletons. Trimming removed 3 bases at V and 2 bases at J, with 10 bases between. Germline V gene lookup returns CDR1 PRHDT and CDR2 FYEKMQ (reference sequence). CDR3 length equals 14 residues. The sequenced sample was T cells isolated from PBMCs. This chain connects TRBV13 to TRBJ1-1; perhaps TRBD1 as D (5 bases). This TCR derives from a human donor in good health. CDR3 bases: TGTGCCAGCAGCTTTCGGACATCTAACACTGAAGCTTTCTTT. It encodes CASSFRTSNTEAFF.